The 25 T cell receptor beta chains listed next were all sequenced from one sample in a study of blood T cell repertoires in COVID-19. Clones were read by immunoSEQ multiplex PCR, and TCRdb kept only the in-frame ones, dropping some. Of 250,000 to 300,000 clones listed, approximately 93% are singletons. Material: peripheral blood. Receptor source: a woman aged 25-40 years with COVID-19, enrolled during active disease.

Comment on this clone: The same CDR3 can be traced to other DNA sequences in this sample. The chain joins TRBV19 to TRBJ2-1, with D possibly matching TRBD2 (5 bases). Trimming shortened V by 3 bases and J by 2 bases, and 5 bases separated the two germline ends. The V gene's germline CDR1 is LNHDA and CDR2 SQIVND (reference sequence). The CDR3 runs to 13 residues. CDR3 residues: CASSIGTYNEQFF. The CDR3, as DNA: TGTGCCAGTAGTATCGGGACCTACAATGAGCAGTTCTTC.

The chain carries TRBV3-1 (or the pseudogene TRBV3-2) and TRBJ1-1; 7 bases match TRBD1. The V and J ends lost 4 bases and 1 base, in that order; junction bases with no gene match: 3. The CDR3 sequence is 14 residues long. The germline V gene encodes CDR1 LGHDT and CDR2 YNNKEL (reference sequence). CDR3 in DNA: TGTGCCAGCAGCCCGAGACAGGGGAACACTGAAGCTTTCTTT. Protein sequence: CASSPRQGNTEAFF.

This rearrangement joins TRBV30 to TRBJ2-7; 10 bases map to TRBD1. V shed 2 bases and J 4 bases; nucleotides not matched to a gene: 5. The CDR3 length is 14 residues. The germline CDR1 and CDR2 sequences are GTSNPN and SVGIG (reference sequence). CDR3 in amino acids: CAWSTRTGGYEQYF. The CDR3 DNA is TGTGCCTGGAGTACAAGGACAGGGGGGTACGAGCAGTACTTC. The entire variable domain, with the rest obtained from reference TRBV30 and TRBJ2-7, is as follows: SQTIHQWPATLVQPVGSPLSLECTVEGTSNPNLYWYRQAAGRGLQLLFYSVGIGQISSEVPQNLSASRPQDRQFILSSKKLLLSDSGFYLCAWSTRTGGYEQYFGPGTRLTVT.

The CDR3 spells CASSRLVRLNDYEQFF. In DNA form, the CDR3 reads TGTGCCAGCAGCCGACTTGTACGACTAAACGACTATGAGCAGTTCTTC. V and J are TRBV27 and TRBJ2-1; tentative D call: TRBD2 (5 bases). With 6 bases removed from V and 8 bases from J, the gap between germline ends came to 23 bases. The CDR3 totals 16 residues. Germline assignment: CDR1 MNHEY and CDR2 SMNVEV (reference sequence).

As DNA, the CDR3 is TGTGCCAGCAGTTTAGGGACAGGGGGAAATCAGCCCCAGCATTTT. Translation: CASSLGTGGNQPQHF. V usage is TRBV28 and J usage is TRBJ1-5, with 11 bases that match TRBD1. J gave up 4 bases and V 2 bases, and 1 base lay outside the gene matches. Germline values: CDR1 MDHEN, CDR2 SYDVKM. The CDR3 extends over 15 amino acids. The full variable domain, rest sourced from reference TRBV28 and TRBJ1-5, is DVKVTQSSRYLVKRTGEKVFLECVQDMDHENMFWYRQDPGLGLRLIYFSYDVKMKEKGDIPEGYSVSREKKERFSLILESASTNQTSMYLCASSLGTGGNQPQHFGDGTRLSIL.

This chain links TRBV28 with TRBJ2-7, with 10 nucleotides matching TRBD2. Germline V gene sequence: CDR1 MDHEN, CDR2 SYDVKM. The CDR3 is made up of 14 amino acids. Trimming cost V 6 bases and J 5 bases; bases outside gene matches: 7. CDR3 DNA sequence: TGTGCCAGCAGCACCCTAGCGGGAGTGGACGAGCAGTACTTC. Protein product: CASSTLAGVDEQYF.

The J gene is TRBJ1-1, the V gene TRBV27, with 9 positions matching TRBD1. Germline V gene sequence: CDR1 MNHEY, CDR2 SMNVEV (reference sequence). The V gene end was trimmed by 5 bases and the J gene end by 7 bases; junction bases not matched to a gene: 11. CDR3 length: 15 residues. CDR3 nucleotides: TGTGCCAGCAGTAGATCAACAGGGGGCAGAGGTGAAGCTTTCTTT. This sequence encodes CASSRSTGGRGEAFF.

CDR3 amino acids: CAWSVSGRRDYGYTF. The CDR3 DNA reads TGTGCCTGGAGTGTCTCGGGGAGGCGAGACTATGGCTACACCTTC. This chain uses TRBV30 with TRBJ1-2; D gene uncertain. The CDR3 covers 15 residues. Germline V gene lookup returns CDR1 GTSNPN and CDR2 SVGIG (reference sequence). V was cut by 0 bases and J by 3 bases, with 14 bases left in between.

The chain is built from TRBV18 and TRBJ1-2; D ambiguous. Trimming shortened V by 0 bases and J by 4 bases, and 12 bases separated the two germline ends. There are 15 residues in the CDR3. Per the germline V gene, CDR1 is KGHSH and CDR2 is LQKENI. Here the CDR3 reads CASSPPSRDVYGYTF. CDR3 sequence (DNA): TGTGCCAGCTCACCACCGTCAAGAGATGTCTATGGCTACACCTTC.

This chain joins TRBV18 and TRBJ1-2; 10 bases are shared with TRBD1. The V segment lost 4 bases and the J segment 2 bases; nucleotides outside the gene matches: 1. Germline values: CDR1 KGHSH, CDR2 LQKENI. The CDR3 spans 14 residues. For the CDR3, the DNA is TGTGCCAGCTCACTGGGACAGGGGAACTATGGCTACACCTTC. Translating gives CASSLGQGNYGYTF.

This chain connects TRBV3-1 (or the pseudogene TRBV3-2) to TRBJ2-5; TRBD2 aligns across 12 bases. This CDR3 region has 19 residues. V was pared by 0 bases and J by 6 bases, with 14 bases of the junction left unmatched. Per the germline V gene, CDR1 is LGHDT and CDR2 is YNNKEL (reference sequence). CDR3 residues: CASSQEWTSGIPQEKTQYF. CDR3 bases: TGTGCCAGCAGCCAAGAGTGGACTAGCGGGATCCCCCAGGAAAAGACCCAGTACTTC.

The chain links TRBV5-1 to TRBJ1-1, with D possibly matching TRBD1 (5 bases). V gave up 4 bases and J gave up 3 bases, with 10 bases separating them. Per germline, CDR1 SGHRS and CDR2 YFSETQ. The CDR3 has 13 amino acids. Written as DNA, the CDR3 is TGCGCCAGCAGCGCTCAGGGATACACTGAAGCTTTCTTT. This gives the protein CASSAQGYTEAFF.

This chain connects TRBV5-6 to TRBJ1-1; 10 positions agree with TRBD1. The CDR3 contains 16 residues. After removal of 1 base from V and 1 base from J, the junction contained 4 bases not matched to a gene. Germline values: CDR1 SGHDT, CDR2 YYEEEE. The CDR3 spells CASSLRDRGPNTEAFF. In DNA, the CDR3 is TGTGCCAGCAGCTTGAGGGACAGGGGTCCGAACACTGAAGCTTTCTTT.

In DNA form, the CDR3 reads TGTGCCTGGAGTGGCGGGAGGGTTGGCACAGATACGCAGTATTTT. It codes for CAWSGGRVGTDTQYF. V gene TRBV30 combines with J gene TRBJ2-3; the match to TRBD2 covers 9 bases. The CDR3 extends over 15 amino acids. The J segment lost 1 base and the V segment lost 1 base, leaving 3 bases of the junction unmatched. CDR1 is GTSNPN, CDR2 SVGIG, per germline (reference sequence).

V is TRBV5-1 and J is TRBJ1-6; TRBD1 might be the D (5 bases). Germline CDR1 and CDR2: SGHRS and YFSETQ. This CDR3 has 15 amino acids. With 4 bases removed from V and 5 bases from J, the gap between germline ends came to 13 bases. Here the CDR3 reads CASSLSTGDNSPLHF. The DNA for the CDR3 is TGCGCCAGCAGCCTGAGTACGGGGGATAATTCACCCCTCCACTTT. The entire variable domain, with the rest obtained from reference TRBV5-1 and TRBJ1-6, is as follows: KAGVTQTPRYLIKTRGQQVTLSCSPISGHRSVSWYQQTPGQGLQFLFEYFSETQRNKGNFPGRFSGRQFSNSRSEMNVSTLELGDSALYLCASSLSTGDNSPLHFGNGTRLTVT.

The J gene is TRBJ2-5, the V gene TRBV5-6; weak D call: TRBD1 (6 bases). Germline values: CDR1 SGHDT, CDR2 YYEEEE. V was clipped by 3 bases and J by 5 bases, with 11 bases between them. CDR3 length equals 13 residues. The DNA for the CDR3 is TGTGCCAGCAGCTGGGGGCAGGTGGAGACCCAGTACTTC. It specifies CASSWGQVETQYF. The full variable domain, in which reference TRBV5-6 and TRBJ2-5 provide the parts outside the CDR3, is DAGVTQSPTHLIKTRGQQVTLRCSPKSGHDTVSWYQQALGQGPQFIFQYYEEEERQRGNFPDRFSGHQFPNYSSELNVNALLLGDSALYLCASSWGQVETQYFGPGTRLLVL.

The V call is TRBV11-2, the J call TRBJ2-6; D is ambiguous. The CDR3 is made up of 15 amino acids. CDR1 is SGHAT and CDR2 is FQNNGV in the germline V gene. V was pared by 5 bases and J by 0 bases, with 8 bases between. The CDR3 reads CASSPSDSGANVLTF. The CDR3 DNA reads as TGTGCCAGCAGCCCCAGTGACTCTGGGGCCAACGTCCTGACTTTC.

In DNA form, the CDR3 reads TGTGCCAGCAGTAACACGTATGCAGATACGCAGTATTTT. This gives the protein CASSNTYADTQYF. The rearrangement links TRBV2 to TRBJ2-3; the D is unclear. The CDR3 sequence is 13 residues long. The germline V and J ends were trimmed by 5 bases and 4 bases, with 10 bases remaining between them. The germline V gene encodes CDR1 SNHLY and CDR2 FYNNEI.

The chain recombines TRBV6-2 or TRBV6-3 with TRBJ2-7; 9 bases are shared with TRBD1. This CDR3 region has 15 residues. CDR1 is MNHEY, CDR2 SVGEGT, per germline. The junction had 9 bases not matched to a gene; V was cut back by 6 bases and J by 3 bases. Here the CDR3 reads CASSPDRGDIYEQYF. The CDR3 DNA sequence: TGTGCCAGCAGCCCGGACAGGGGTGATATCTACGAGCAGTACTTC.

The V call is TRBV20-1, the J call TRBJ2-1; the D is unclear. Trimming pared 3 bases from V and 9 bases from J, leaving 6 bases between. CDR1 and CDR2 (germline): DFQATT, SNEGSKA (reference sequence). The CDR3 runs to 10 residues. The CDR3 sequence: CSASFGEQFF. CDR3 bases: TGCAGTGCTAGTTTCGGTGAGCAGTTCTTC.

This CDR3 is CASSQRGGSEDEQFF. The CDR3 DNA is TGTGCCAGCAGCCAGCGCGGGGGATCGGAGGATGAGCAGTTCTTC. The genes are TRBV3-1 (or the pseudogene TRBV3-2) and TRBJ2-1, with 7 bases that match TRBD2. Trimming at V came to 3 bases and at J to 8 bases, leaving 10 bases not matched to a gene. The CDR3 is made up of 15 amino acids. Looked up from germline, CDR1 is LGHDT and CDR2 is YNNKEL (reference sequence).

The chain recombines TRBV2 with TRBJ1-5; D not certain. V lost 4 bases and J lost 7, with 11 bases in between. CDR3 size: 13 residues. The germline gives CDR1 SNHLY, CDR2 FYNNEI. The CDR3 is CASSVLFSQPQHF. CDR3 DNA sequence: TGTGCCAGCAGTGTTCTCTTTAGCCAGCCCCAGCATTTT.

The V call is TRBV29-1, the J call TRBJ1-5, with TRBD1 as a possible D gene (6 bases). Germline CDR1 SQVTM, CDR2 ANQGSEA. The CDR3 is 12 residues long. V was cut by 6 bases and J by 4 bases, with 10 bases left in between. This chain's CDR3 is CSVADRNQPQHF. The CDR3 nucleotides are TGCAGCGTAGCCGACAGGAATCAGCCCCAGCATTTT.

V and J are TRBV14 and TRBJ1-3; possible D gene TRBD1, 6 bases. Trimming cost V 4 bases and J 0 bases, with 13 bases left between them. CDR3 length equals 16 residues. CDR1 is SGHDN and CDR2 is FVKESK in the germline V gene. The CDR3 protein is CASSLRRQVSGNTIYF. DNA for the CDR3: TGTGCCAGCAGCCTTAGACGACAGGTCTCTGGAAACACCATATATTTT. Variable domain in full (rest from reference TRBV14 and TRBJ1-3): EAGVTQFPSHSVIEKGQTVTLRCDPISGHDNLYWYRRVMGKEIKFLLHFVKESKQDESGMPNNRFLAERTGGTYSTLKVQPAELEDSGVYFCASSLRRQVSGNTIYFGEGSWLTVV.

The V and J genes are TRBV20-1 and TRBJ2-7; TRBD2 matches at 8 bases. The CDR3 is made up of 15 amino acids. Germline CDR1 is DFQATT and CDR2 is SNEGSKA (reference sequence). Germline trimming cut 3 bases from V and 0 bases from J; bases unmatched to any gene: 7. The CDR3 DNA reads TGCAGTGCTAGTGCTCCCGGGACTAGCTCCTACGAGCAGTACTTC. It codes for CSASAPGTSSYEQYF.